These 27 T cell receptor beta chains were all obtained from the same sample, sequenced in a study of T cells expressing NK-cell markers. TCRdb re-called the 5' RACE reads; every CDR3 protein appears as one record, without DNA. This sample's table reports a few hundred thousand distinct CDR3 sequences. The sequenced material came from blood T cells: a sorted CD56 or NKG2C T cell subset, CD4+ or CD8+ T cells, or bulk PBMC T cells (not recorded which). The receptors stem from a man aged 18-69 years in good health.

V gene TRBV5-1 combines with J gene TRBJ1-4; TCRdb selects TRBD1, and the lack of DNA leaves this call unchecked. The germline V gene encodes CDR1 SGHRS and CDR2 YFSETQ. This CDR3 spans 18 amino acids. CDR3 sequence reads: CASSLVLDRGGRSEKLFF.

The rearrangement uses TRBV20-1 and TRBJ1-5; as DNA is missing, the TRBD1 call by TCRdb cannot be tested. Germline CDR1 reads DFQATT; CDR2 reads SNEGSKA (reference sequence). The CDR3 runs 11 residues. This CDR3 is CSAGTAQPQHF.

The chain uses TRBV6-5 and TRBJ2-7; with no DNA, the TCRdb D assignment of TRBD1 cannot be verified. CDR1 and CDR2 (germline): MNHEY, SVGAGI. The CDR3 is 17 amino acids. CDR3 sequence reads: CASSPRASGTGGYEQYF.

V usage is TRBV15 and J usage is TRBJ2-5; as DNA is missing, the TRBD2 call by TCRdb cannot be tested. Germline assignment: CDR1 LNHNV and CDR2 YYDKDF (reference sequence). The CDR3 sequence is 15 residues long. CDR3: CATSRAGLVQETQYF.

The chain carries TRBV5-5 and TRBJ2-7. Germline CDR1 is SGHKS and CDR2 is YYEKEE (reference sequence). CDR3 length: 13 amino acids. The CDR3 is CASSKDGTYEQYF.

The chain uses TRBV24-1 and TRBJ2-3; absent DNA, TCRdb's TRBD1 call cannot be checked. This CDR3 has 16 residues. The germline CDR1 and CDR2 sequences are KGHDR and SFDVKD. CDR3 amino acids: CATSEPGQGNSDTQYF.

This sequence joins TRBV2 and TRBJ2-1; without DNA, the TCRdb call of TRBD1 cannot be checked. CDR3 length equals 14 residues. CDR1 and CDR2 (germline): SNHLY, FYNNEI. CDR3 loop: CASSNPGLYNEQFF.

This rearrangement joins TRBV7-2 to TRBJ1-2; TCRdb proposes TRBD1, but this gene call is untestable without DNA. The germline V gene encodes CDR1 SGHTA and CDR2 FQGNSA. This CDR3 has 17 residues. CDR3 sequence reads: CASSWLQGTGINYGYTF.

The chain uses TRBV7-6 and TRBJ2-3; TCRdb's D call of TRBD2 is untestable without DNA. The CDR3 totals 16 residues. Germline V gene lookup returns CDR1 SGHVS and CDR2 FNYEAQ. The CDR3 loop is CASSVRDSQSSDTQYF.

This rearrangement joins TRBV6-1 to TRBJ1-5; the TCRdb call, TRBD1, lacks DNA for checking. Looked up from germline, CDR1 is MNHNS and CDR2 is SASEGT. The CDR3 contains 13 residues. The CDR3 sequence is CASIGPPGQPQHF.

This chain joins TRBV6-5 and TRBJ1-5; TCRdb designates TRBD1, a call that cannot be tested without DNA. The CDR3 loop spans 18 amino acids. In germline, CDR1 is MNHEY, CDR2 SVGAGI. The CDR3 spells CASIVTGVSRFGNQPQHF.

The chain is built from TRBV7-2 and TRBJ2-3; the D gene TCRdb calls, TRBD1, cannot be checked with no DNA. The CDR3 is 15 residues long. Germline V gene sequence: CDR1 SGHTA, CDR2 FQGNSA. The CDR3 region is CASSIRDQGGDTQYF. The full variable domain, in which reference TRBV7-2 and TRBJ2-3 provide the parts outside the CDR3, is GAGVSQSPSNKVTEKGKDVELRCDPISGHTALYWYRQSLGQGLEFLIYFQGNSAPDKSGLPSDRFSAERTGGSVSTLTIQRTQQEDSAVYLCASSIRDQGGDTQYFGPGTRLTVL.

CDR3 loop: CASSKQALENTEAFF. The chain has TRBV7-9 and TRBJ1-1. The CDR3 runs 15 residues. Germline assignment: CDR1 SEHNR and CDR2 FQNEAQ (reference sequence).

V is TRBV7-2 and J is TRBJ2-3; TCRdb lists TRBD2, though no DNA is available to test this call. Germline values: CDR1 SGHTA, CDR2 FQGNSA. The CDR3 consists of 15 residues. This chain's CDR3 is CASSSDYLNTDTQYF.

The chain has TRBV5-6 and TRBJ1-3; the TCRdb call, TRBD1, lacks DNA for checking. This CDR3 region has 18 residues. Looked up from germline, CDR1 is SGHDT and CDR2 is YYEEEE. Here the CDR3 reads CASRRGTGSRLRENTIYF. Together with reference TRBV5-6 and TRBJ1-3, the CDR3 gives the full variable domain: DAGVTQSPTHLIKTRGQQVTLRCSPKSGHDTVSWYQQALGQGPQFIFQYYEEEERQRGNFPDRFSGHQFPNYSSELNVNALLLGDSALYLCASRRGTGSRLRENTIYFGEGSWLTVV.

The V gene is TRBV6-1, the J gene TRBJ2-2; as DNA is missing, the TRBD1 call by TCRdb cannot be tested. Germline V CDR1 and CDR2: MNHNS, SASEGT. The length of the CDR3 is 16 residues. Here the CDR3 reads CASSSTSGDATGELFF.

CDR3 protein: CASSKGTVYEQYF. The chain has TRBV19 and TRBJ2-7; absent DNA, TCRdb's TRBD1 call cannot be checked. Germline CDR1 and CDR2: LNHDA and SQIVND (reference sequence). This CDR3 has 13 residues. The whole variable domain, filled in from reference TRBV19 and TRBJ2-7, reads DGGITQSPKYLFRKEGQNVTLSCEQNLNHDAMYWYRQDPGQGLRLIYYSQIVNDFQKGDIAEGYSVSREKKESFPLTVTSAQKNPTAFYLCASSKGTVYEQYFGPGTRLTVT.

This chain joins TRBV5-1 and TRBJ2-7; there is no DNA to check the TCRdb D call of TRBD1. The CDR3 consists of 14 residues. CDR1 SGHRS and CDR2 YFSETQ come from the germline V gene. The CDR3 spells CASRRRQESYEQYF. Supplemented by reference TRBV5-1 and TRBJ2-7, the full variable domain reads KAGVTQTPRYLIKTRGQQVTLSCSPISGHRSVSWYQQTPGQGLQFLFEYFSETQRNKGNFPGRFSGRQFSNSRSEMNVSTLELGDSALYLCASRRRQESYEQYFGPGTRLTVT.

J is TRBJ1-6 and V is TRBV20-1; TCRdb's assignment of TRBD1 cannot be checked, as there is no DNA. CDR3 length: 16 amino acids. Germline V gene data show CDR1 as DFQATT and CDR2 as SNEGSKA (reference sequence). CDR3: CSARVPTGLLNSPLHF.

The chain employs TRBV15 and TRBJ2-5; without DNA, the TCRdb call of TRBD1 cannot be checked. From germline, CDR1 is LNHNV and CDR2 YYDKDF (reference sequence). This CDR3 region has 16 residues. CDR3 amino acids: CATSRYFGHTQETQYF.

The rearrangement links TRBV9 to TRBJ2-1; TCRdb indicates TRBD2, and absent DNA this call remains unverified. The CDR3 is 16 residues long. Germline V lookup: CDR1 SGDLS, CDR2 YYNGEE. CDR3 sequence reads: CASSVVPSGSYNEQFF.

The chain combines TRBV5-5 with TRBJ2-3; the TCRdb call, TRBD2, lacks DNA for checking. The CDR3 has 17 amino acids. The V gene's germline CDR1 is SGHKS and CDR2 YYEKEE (reference sequence). The CDR3 protein is CASSGTSGGKGTDTQYF.

The chain carries TRBV2 and TRBJ1-2; TCRdb reports TRBD1, a call that lacks DNA to check it against. Germline CDR1 and CDR2: SNHLY and FYNNEI. This CDR3 has 18 residues. The CDR3 here is CASSEGGVGPLRPYGYTF.

The chain is built from TRBV7-9 and TRBJ1-4; TCRdb calls TRBD1, which cannot be checked without DNA. CDR1 is SEHNR, CDR2 FQNEAQ, per germline (reference sequence). CDR3 size: 15 residues. The CDR3 reads CATRAQGASGEKLFF.

This rearrangement joins TRBV6-1 to TRBJ2-1; TCRdb indicates TRBD2, and absent DNA this call remains unverified. Germline V lookup: CDR1 MNHNS, CDR2 SASEGT. The CDR3 covers 17 residues. CDR3 sequence: CASSPRGAGDLRNEQFF.

The rearrangement links TRBV4-1 to TRBJ2-3; TCRdb indicates TRBD1, and absent DNA this call remains unverified. Germline CDR1 is MGHRA and CDR2 is YSYEKL. The CDR3 has 13 amino acids. The CDR3 loop reads CASSTGTARRQYF.

The rearrangement joins TRBV18 to TRBJ1-4. Germline V CDR1 and CDR2: KGHSH, LQKENI. The length of the CDR3 is 13 residues. The CDR3 region is CASSPRGNEKLFF.